This paragraph reports one T cell receptor beta chain. The antigen is unknown. These data come from a study of cytomegalovirus exposure and HLA in healthy donors. V gave up 1 base and J gave up 2 bases; unmatched junction bases: 11. Germline V lookup: CDR1 SGHTA, CDR2 FQGNSA. This CDR3 is 17 amino acids long. Regarding the study as a whole: Some V segments, TRBV6-2 and TRBV6-3 among them, were indistinguishable and were therefore excluded.

A multiplex PCR was run with 60 Vbeta primers and 13 Jbeta primers. Data came from immunoSEQ multiplex PCR; TCRdb stores just in-frame clones and leaves some out. Of about 90,000 clones in the sample, approximately 78% are singletons; the top ten hold 4.6%. The material sequenced was PBMCs. The clonotype was recovered from a woman in her thirties or forties in good health and CMV-seropositive. J is TRBJ2-7 and V is TRBV7-2; 7 nucleotides agree with TRBD2. Here the CDR3 reads CASSLVIGRESPYEQYF. In nucleotides, the CDR3 is TGTGCCAGCAGCTTAGTGATCGGGCGGGAGTCCCCCTACGAGCAGTACTTC.